This TCR beta chain was profiled in a study of T cell repertoires in cytomegalovirus infection. Study-wide points: Clonotype analysis showed dominance of the ex vivo response by HLA-C-restricted CMV-specific TCR beta clonotypes.

In this sample, this clonotype turned up many times. Its antigen is unidentified. The CDR3 sequence is 16 residues long. The V gene's germline CDR1 is SGHKS and CDR2 YYEKEE (reference sequence). J gave up 2 bases and V 0 bases, and 6 bases lay outside the gene matches. MiXCR, applied by TCRdb to the reads, yields one record per CDR3 protein. The repertoire holds approximately 500,000 distinct CDR3 sequences, with about 10% as singletons. The sample taken for sequencing was PBMCs. The chain recombines TRBV5-5 with TRBJ2-3, with 7 bases that match TRBD1. The TCR was taken from a human donor in good health (CMV status not recorded). Some clones in this sample may be carry-over from other donors' samples. In DNA form, the CDR3 reads TGTGCCAGCAGCTTGGACCCGGGACAGTCCACAGATACGCAGTATTTT. Translating it yields CASSLDPGQSTDTQYF. The entire variable domain, with the rest obtained from reference TRBV5-5 and TRBJ2-3, is as follows: DAGVTQSPTHLIKTRGQQVTLRCSPISGHKSVSWYQQVLGQGPQFIFQYYEKEERGRGNFPDRFSARQFPNYSSELNVNALLLGDSALYLCASSLDPGQSTDTQYFGPGTRLTVL.